The rows below give T cell receptor beta chains drawn from one sample of a study of cytomegalovirus exposure and HLA in healthy donors. TCRdb keeps only in-frame clones here, not all; method: immunoSEQ multiplex PCR. Recorded here are about 130,000 clones; the top ten clones represent under 3.5%. The sequencing input was PBMCs. The receptor source for this set is a man in his thirties or forties in good health and CMV-seronegative. CDR3s leave out the opening cysteine and the closing phenylalanine or tryptophan. Each record gives: V gene, J gene, CDR3 protein.

>TRBV4-3|TRBJ2-7
ASSALAGVAHEQY
>TRBV9|TRBJ2-7
ASSLSATGSYEQY
>TRBV30|TRBJ2-3
AWSINQRSTDTQY
>TRBV19|TRBJ2-1
ASSIWDYEISYNEQF
>TRBV6-5|TRBJ2-5
ASSTEGGRGETQY
>TRBV19|TRBJ2-2
ASSPRLAGATGELF
>TRBV19|NA
ASSPGGRGGEQY
>TRBV5-4|TRBJ1-4
ASSPGDIPEKLF
>TRBV7-8|TRBJ1-4
ASSRGGTPVKKLF
>TRBV15|TRBJ2-7
ATTLAGGIGGEQY
>TRBV28|TRBJ2-7
ASSFYSGVYEQY
>TRBV7-2|TRBJ1-1
ASSYVTGNTEAF
>TRBV5-8|TRBJ1-1
ASSPTLGTEAF
>TRBV2|TRBJ1-5
ASSPTGLSQPQH
>TRBV21-1|TRBJ2-2
ASSPGVDTGELF
>TRBV11-2|TRBJ1-1
ASSLGPGAF
>TRBV7-2|TRBJ2-5
ASSPPGGRGVKTQY
>TRBV5-6|TRBJ1-2
ASRPGTTAHYGYT
>TRBV6-1|TRBJ2-1
ASGWPPHRGDEQF
>TRBV5-6|TRBJ2-5
ASSFVGEGTQY
>TRBV28|TRBJ1-1
ANQGGNTEAF
>TRBV28|TRBJ1-6
ASSPRTGGNSPLH
>TRBV28|TRBJ1-1
ASSLWYGVGTEAF
>TRBV30|TRBJ2-7
AWSREYEQY
>TRBV6-5|TRBJ2-2
ASRRDTGELF
>TRBV18|TRBJ1-1
ASSPQPRTEAF
>TRBV4-2|TRBJ1-1
ASSPSVRDTEAF
>TRBV28|TRBJ2-1
ASSKMGLVQGNEQF
>TRBV19|TRBJ2-3
ATQQYSPRVGAGDTQY